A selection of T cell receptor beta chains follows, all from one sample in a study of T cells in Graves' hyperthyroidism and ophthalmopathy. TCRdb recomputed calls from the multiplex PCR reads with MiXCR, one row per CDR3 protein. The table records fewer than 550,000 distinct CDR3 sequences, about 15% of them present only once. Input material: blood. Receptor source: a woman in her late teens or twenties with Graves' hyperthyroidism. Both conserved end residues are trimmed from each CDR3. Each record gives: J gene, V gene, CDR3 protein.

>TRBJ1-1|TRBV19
AIASSLNTEAF
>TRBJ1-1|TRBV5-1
ASSLGGGRANTEAF
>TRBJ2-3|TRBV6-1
ASSTKRGGGTDTQY
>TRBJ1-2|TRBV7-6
ASSLVAAPDYGYT
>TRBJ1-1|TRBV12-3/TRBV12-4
ASTAAGTAREAF
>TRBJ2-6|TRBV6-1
ASSGEYGGGANVLT
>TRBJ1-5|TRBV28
ASSLGYYQPQH
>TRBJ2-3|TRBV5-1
ASSASDTQY
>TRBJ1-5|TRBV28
ASGEGNQPQH
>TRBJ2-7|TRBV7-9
ASSGRLHEQY
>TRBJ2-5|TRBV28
ASSLPPTGGWETQY
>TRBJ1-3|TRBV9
ASSPTGQTGNTIY
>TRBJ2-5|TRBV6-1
ASSENRGGTQY
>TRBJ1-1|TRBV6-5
ASSYKGGVTEAF
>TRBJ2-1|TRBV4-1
ASSQDWREGHDEQF
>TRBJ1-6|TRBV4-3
ASSQNPTGTANSPLH
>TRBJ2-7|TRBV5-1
ASSSTGTGYEQY
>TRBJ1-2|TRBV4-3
ASSQGAVNYGYT
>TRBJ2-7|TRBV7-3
ASSLSPSPLYEQY
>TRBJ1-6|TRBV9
ASSVGPGQALH